The clone carrying this T cell receptor beta chain was detected only a few times. Antigen: not known. A mixed TRB-A/B primer pool amplified rearranged TRB by multiplex touch-down PCR. TCRdb reprocessed the multiplex PCR reads with MiXCR, giving one entry per CDR3 protein. The table shows about 13,000 distinct CDR3 sequences, with around a quarter occurring only once. The data were obtained in a study of T cell repertoires in aging, cancer and after chemotherapy. Study-level information: Donor ages fell into six groups from 30 or younger up to 70 or older.

With 6 bases clipped from V and 5 bases from J, the junction kept 6 bases outside the gene matches. This CDR3 is built from 13 residues. Broader study findings: Compared with age-matched healthy donors, untreated hematological or solid cancer patients showed higher blood TCR clonality. Rebound thymic output was suggested by rising median generation probability during chemotherapy in each cancer cohort. In cancer patients, declining TCR diversity with age involved lost richness and lost evenness.

TCR beta rearrangements were amplified from peripheral blood genomic DNA. The chain combines TRBV12-3 or TRBV12-4 with TRBJ1-1; 7 nucleotides agree with TRBD1. This receptor was taken from a human donor with a blood cancer. The sequenced sample consisted of blood. CDR3 region: CASSTGEGTEAFF. The CDR3 DNA reads as TGTGCCAGCAGCACAGGGGAGGGGACTGAAGCTTTCTTT.